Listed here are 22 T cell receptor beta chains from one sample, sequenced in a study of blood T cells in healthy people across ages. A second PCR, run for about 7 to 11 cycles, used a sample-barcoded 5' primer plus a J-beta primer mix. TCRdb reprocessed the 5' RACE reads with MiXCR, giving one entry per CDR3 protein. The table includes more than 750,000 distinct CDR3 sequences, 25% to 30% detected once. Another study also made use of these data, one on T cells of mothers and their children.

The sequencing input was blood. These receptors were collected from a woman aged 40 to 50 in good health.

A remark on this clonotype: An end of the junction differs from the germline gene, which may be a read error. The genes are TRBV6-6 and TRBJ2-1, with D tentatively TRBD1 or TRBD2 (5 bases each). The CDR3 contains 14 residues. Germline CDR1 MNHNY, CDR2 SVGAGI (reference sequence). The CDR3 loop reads CVSSYGAYSNEQFF. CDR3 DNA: TGTGTCAGCAGTTACGGGGCTTATTCTAATGAGCAGTTCTTC.

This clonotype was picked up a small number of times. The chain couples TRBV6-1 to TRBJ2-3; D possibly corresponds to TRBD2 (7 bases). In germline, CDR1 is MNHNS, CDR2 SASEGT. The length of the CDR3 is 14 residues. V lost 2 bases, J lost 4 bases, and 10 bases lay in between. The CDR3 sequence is CASSETGGADTQYF. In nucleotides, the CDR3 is TGTGCCAGCAGTGAAACGGGGGGCGCAGATACGCAGTATTTT.

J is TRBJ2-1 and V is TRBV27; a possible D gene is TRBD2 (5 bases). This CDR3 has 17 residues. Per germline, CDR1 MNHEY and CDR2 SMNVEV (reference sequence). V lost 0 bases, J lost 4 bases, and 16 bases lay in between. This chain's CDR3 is CASSLSTRVAGYNEQFF. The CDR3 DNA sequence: TGTGCCAGCAGTTTATCGACGCGGGTAGCCGGGTACAATGAGCAGTTCTTC.

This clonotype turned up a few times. CDR3 loop: CASSLSTGTGNEQFF. CDR3 sequence (DNA): TGTGCCAGCAGCCTTTCGACCGGGACAGGCAATGAGCAGTTCTTC. This chain links TRBV11-3 with TRBJ2-1, with TRBD1 matching over 8 bases. This CDR3 is 15 amino acids long. V lost 5 bases, J lost 6 bases, and 9 bases stayed unmatched. Germline CDR1 and CDR2: SGHNT and YENEEA.

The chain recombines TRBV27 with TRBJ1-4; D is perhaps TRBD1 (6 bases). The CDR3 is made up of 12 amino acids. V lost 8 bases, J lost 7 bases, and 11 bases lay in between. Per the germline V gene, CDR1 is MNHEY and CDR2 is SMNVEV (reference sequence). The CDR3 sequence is CASGKGVEKLFF. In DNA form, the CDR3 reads TGTGCCAGCGGAAAGGGGGTTGAAAAACTGTTTTTT. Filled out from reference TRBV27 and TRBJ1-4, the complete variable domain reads EAQVTQNPRYLITVTGKKLTVTCSQNMNHEYMSWYRQDPGLGLRQIYYSMNVEVTDKGDVPEGYKVSRKEKRNFPLILESPSPNQTSLYFCASGKGVEKLFFGSGTQLSVL.

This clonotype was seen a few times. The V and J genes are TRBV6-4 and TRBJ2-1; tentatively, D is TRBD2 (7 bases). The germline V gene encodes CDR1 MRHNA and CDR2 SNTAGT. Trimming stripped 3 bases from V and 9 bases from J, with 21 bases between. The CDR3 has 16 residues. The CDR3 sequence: CASSEKPGGQGGEQFF. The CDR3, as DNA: TGTGCCAGCAGTGAAAAGCCCGGGGGGCAGGGTGGTGAGCAGTTCTTC.

The CDR3, as DNA: TGTGCCAGCAGTTTTTACAGGGGGTTGGGTGGCTACACCTTC. Translated: CASSFYRGLGGYTF. The chain has TRBV12-3 or TRBV12-4 and TRBJ1-2; 8 bases agree with TRBD1. Trimming at V came to 3 bases and at J to 7 bases, leaving 7 bases not matched to a gene. There are 14 residues in the CDR3.

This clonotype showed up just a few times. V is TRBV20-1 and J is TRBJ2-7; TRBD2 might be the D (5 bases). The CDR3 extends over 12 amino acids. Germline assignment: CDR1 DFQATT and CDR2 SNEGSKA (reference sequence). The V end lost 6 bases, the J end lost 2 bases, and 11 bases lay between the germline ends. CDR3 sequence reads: CSAEGSTYEQYF. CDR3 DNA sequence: TGCAGTGCCGAGGGATCAACCTACGAGCAGTACTTC.

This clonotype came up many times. CDR3 sequence: CASSSPGRVGYTF. The CDR3 DNA is TGTGCCAGCAGCTCCCCGGGAAGGGTTGGCTACACCTTC. J is TRBJ1-2 and V is TRBV7-2; D call uncertain. The ends were cut back, 4 bases at V and 7 bases at J, with 13 bases in the middle. Germline CDR1 reads SGHTA; CDR2 reads FQGNSA. CDR3 length: 13 residues.

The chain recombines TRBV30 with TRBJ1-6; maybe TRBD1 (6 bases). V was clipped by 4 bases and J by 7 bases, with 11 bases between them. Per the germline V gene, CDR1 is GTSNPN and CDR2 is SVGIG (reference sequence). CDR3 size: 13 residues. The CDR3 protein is CAWKQQGNSPLHF. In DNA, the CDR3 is TGTGCCTGGAAGCAACAGGGAAATTCACCCCTCCACTTT.

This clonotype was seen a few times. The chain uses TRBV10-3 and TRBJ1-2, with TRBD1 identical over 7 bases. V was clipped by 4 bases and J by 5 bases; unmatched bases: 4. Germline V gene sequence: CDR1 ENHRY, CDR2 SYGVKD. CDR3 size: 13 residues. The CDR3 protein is CAISVGTAYGYTF. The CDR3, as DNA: TGTGCCATCAGTGTCGGGACAGCTTATGGCTACACCTTC.

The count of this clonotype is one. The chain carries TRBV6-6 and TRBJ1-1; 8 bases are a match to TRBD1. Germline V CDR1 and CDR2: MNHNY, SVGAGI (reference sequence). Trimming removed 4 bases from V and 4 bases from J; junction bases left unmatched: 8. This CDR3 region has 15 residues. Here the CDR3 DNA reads TGTGCCAGCAGTTCTCGGACAGGGAAAAGCACTGAAGCTTTCTTT. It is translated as CASSSRTGKSTEAFF.

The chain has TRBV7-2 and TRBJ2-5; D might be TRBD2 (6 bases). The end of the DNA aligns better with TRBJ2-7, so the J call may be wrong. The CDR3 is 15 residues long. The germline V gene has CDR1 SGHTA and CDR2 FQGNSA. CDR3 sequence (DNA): TGTGCCAGCAGTATGTCGGCCGGGACTGGGAGCGAGCAGTACTTC. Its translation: CASSMSAGTGSEQYF.

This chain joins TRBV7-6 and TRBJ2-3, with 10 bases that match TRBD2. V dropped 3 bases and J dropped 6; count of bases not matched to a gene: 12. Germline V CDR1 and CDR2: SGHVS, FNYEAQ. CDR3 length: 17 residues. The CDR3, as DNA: TGTGCCAGCAGCTTCGGGGTTAGCGGGGGGCCCAGGGATACGCAGTATTTT. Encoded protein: CASSFGVSGGPRDTQYF.

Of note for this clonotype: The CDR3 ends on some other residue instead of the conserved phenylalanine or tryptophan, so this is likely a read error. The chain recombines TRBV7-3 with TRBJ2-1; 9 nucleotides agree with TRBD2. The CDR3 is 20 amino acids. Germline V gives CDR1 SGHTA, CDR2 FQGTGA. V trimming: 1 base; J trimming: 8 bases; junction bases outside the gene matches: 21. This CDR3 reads CASSLKRQASGGFDIDEQFL. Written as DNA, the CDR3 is TGTGCCAGCAGCTTAAAGCGTCAAGCGAGCGGGGGGTTTGATATTGATGAGCAGTTCTTA.

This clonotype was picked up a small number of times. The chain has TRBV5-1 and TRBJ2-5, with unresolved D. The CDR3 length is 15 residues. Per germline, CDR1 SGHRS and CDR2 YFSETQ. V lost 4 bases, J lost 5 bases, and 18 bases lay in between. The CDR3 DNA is TGCGCCAGCAGCCTTGGATGGCTTCCCGGGGAGACCCAGTACTTC. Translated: CASSLGWLPGETQYF.

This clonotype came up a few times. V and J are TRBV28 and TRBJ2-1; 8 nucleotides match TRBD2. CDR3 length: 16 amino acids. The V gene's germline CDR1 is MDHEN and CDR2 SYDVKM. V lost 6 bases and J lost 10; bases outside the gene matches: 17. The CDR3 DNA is TGTGCCAGCAGCACTCTATCGGGGGGGCCTCTCAAGGAGCAGTTCTTC. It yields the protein CASSTLSGGPLKEQFF.

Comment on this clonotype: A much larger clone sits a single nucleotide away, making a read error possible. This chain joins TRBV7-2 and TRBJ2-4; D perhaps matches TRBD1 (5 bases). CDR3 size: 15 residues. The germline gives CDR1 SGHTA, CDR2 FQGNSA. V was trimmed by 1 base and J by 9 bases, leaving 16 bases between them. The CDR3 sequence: CASSLVAVTGRIQYF. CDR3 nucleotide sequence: TGTGCCAGCAGCTTAGTGGCGGTAACAGGCCGCATTCAGTACTTC.

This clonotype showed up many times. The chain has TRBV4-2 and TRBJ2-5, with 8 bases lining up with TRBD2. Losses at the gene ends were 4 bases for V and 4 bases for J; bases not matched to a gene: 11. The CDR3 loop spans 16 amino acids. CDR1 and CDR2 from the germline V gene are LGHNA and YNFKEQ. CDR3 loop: CASSPGGAGAGETQYF. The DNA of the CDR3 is TGTGCCAGCAGCCCCGGAGGAGCGGGGGCTGGAGAGACCCAGTACTTC.

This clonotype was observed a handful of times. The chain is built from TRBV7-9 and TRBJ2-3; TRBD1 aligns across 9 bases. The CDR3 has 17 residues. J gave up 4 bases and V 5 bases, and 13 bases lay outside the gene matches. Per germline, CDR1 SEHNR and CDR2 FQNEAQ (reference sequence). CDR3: CASSHRLGTGSADTQYF. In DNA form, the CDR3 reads TGTGCCAGCAGCCATAGACTGGGGACAGGGAGCGCAGATACGCAGTATTTT.

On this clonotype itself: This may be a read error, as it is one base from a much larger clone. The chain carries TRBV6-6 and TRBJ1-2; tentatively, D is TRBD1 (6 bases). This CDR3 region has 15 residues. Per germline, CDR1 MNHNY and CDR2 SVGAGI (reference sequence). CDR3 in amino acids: CASSYSSGEYYGCTF. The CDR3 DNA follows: TGTGCCAGCAGTTACTCTTCAGGGGAATACTATGGCTGCACCTTC.

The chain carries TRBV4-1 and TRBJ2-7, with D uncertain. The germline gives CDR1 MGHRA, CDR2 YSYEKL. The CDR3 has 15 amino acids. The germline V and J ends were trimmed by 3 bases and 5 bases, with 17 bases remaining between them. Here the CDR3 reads CASSQQRQEWDEQYF. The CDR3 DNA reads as TGCGCCAGCAGCCAGCAAAGGCAGGAGTGGGACGAGCAGTACTTC.